This T cell receptor (beta chain) was documented in a study of blood T cell repertoires in COVID-19. Study in general: COVID-19 samples, acute and convalescent, were from the United States, Italy and Spain.

Sequencing used immunoSEQ multiplex PCR; TCRdb keeps in-frame clones, though not all of them. The sample shows more than 200,000 clones, 75% to 90% of them seen only once. V lost 6 bases to trimming and J lost 11 bases, with 19 bases between them. The CDR3 loop spans 12 amino acids. CDR1 is SQVTM, CDR2 ANQGSEA, per germline. This TCR was sampled from a man aged 40-49 years with acute or convalescent COVID-19. Sequencing input: peripheral blood. The chain is built from TRBV29-1 and TRBJ1-1; no reliable D call. Written as DNA, the CDR3 is TGCAGCGTAACCGACACTCTTGGTCGGGCTTTCTTT. Its protein is CSVTDTLGRAFF.